This TCR beta chain was observed in a study of shared clonotypes between healthy human individuals. Study-level background: Per donor, CD8 memory used one plate, CD8 naive used two, CD4 memory used three and CD4 naive used three. Whole-study findings and limits: For naive CD4 cells, 4% to 6% of clonotypes were shared across several donors.

This clone was recorded at least ten times. Its antigen is still unknown. Between the trimmed V and J ends, which lost 5 bases and 3 bases, there was a span of 8 bases. Germline V CDR1 and CDR2: SGHTA, FQGNSA. There are 12 residues in the CDR3. How the authors handled the data: Filtering differed, since immunoSEQ gave only junction sequences and no quality scores. Only in-frame clones appear in the TCRdb table, and some are missing; sequencing was by immunoSEQ multiplex PCR. For V, J and clone size, that table is used; D and trimming come from the DNA. Among roughly 1 million clones, 75% to 85% were seen once, and the ten largest hold more than 0.45%.

The clonotype was recovered from a man aged 18 to 30 in good health. Some clones in this sample may be carry-over from other donors' samples. Input material: memory CD4+ T cells from PBMCs. Subset noted: CD45RA-negative fraction. The genes are TRBV7-2 and TRBJ2-7; D is unresolved. In nucleotides, the CDR3 is TGTGCCAGCAGCCCAACCTACTACGAGCAGTACTTC. Its translation: CASSPTYYEQYF.